This T cell receptor beta chain was recovered during a study of cytomegalovirus exposure and HLA in healthy donors. The PCR used 60 Vbeta and 13 Jbeta primers. Assay: immunoSEQ multiplex PCR; the TCRdb copy retains only in-frame clones and omits some. Counted here are 50,000 to 55,000 clones, 55% to 65% occurring once; the ten biggest clones make up 12%. V lost 0 bases and J 7 bases, leaving 7 bases between the germline ends. CDR3 size: 12 residues. The germline CDR1 and CDR2 sequences are MGHRA and YSYEKL. The V call is TRBV4-1, the J call TRBJ2-7, with D unclear. This clonotype was sampled from a human donor in good health. The sample was PBMCs. Here the CDR3 DNA reads TGCGCCAGCAGCCAAGATTCCCCAGAGCAGTACTTC. Translating gives CASSQDSPEQYF.